The present entry profiles one T cell receptor beta chain with its context. This clone was detected only a few times. Its antigen specificity is not known. Qualities for individual bases were not recorded, and no much larger clone is one base off. One collaborating source in Seattle enrolled patients while the patients were actively infected and followed the patients over time throughout the course of disease. Whole blood was collected in K2EDTA tubes by collaborating institutions according to the institutions' own protocols. For TCRbeta analysis, collaborators shipped samples as frozen whole blood, isolated PBMCs, or DNA extracted from either of those sample types. The immunoSEQ Assay, a bias-controlled multiplex PCR, was used to amplify TCRbeta CDR3 regions from genomic DNA. On the study's bioinformatics: The number of nucleated cells in each sample was estimated by amplification of reference gene primers within the assay. To quantify the absolute abundance of each unique TCRbeta CDR3 rearrangement, sequence reads were collapsed and filtered. Productive Simpson clonality was computed per sample as the square root of Simpson's diversity index over productive rearrangements. Not all clones reach the TCRdb copy of this immuneACCESS table, which keeps in-frame sequences only. Checked studies attribute under half of the gap to unresolved V genes and leave the rest unexplained. The V and J calls and clone size come from that table; D and trimming were worked out from the DNA. Recorded for this sample are around 100,000 clones; less than 95% of them occurred a single time. The ten biggest clones cover 6.5% to 8% of the sample.

This specimen comes from a study of blood T cell repertoires in COVID-19 (dated by TCRdb to 2020 to 2021). At the level of the whole study: Samples from collaborators originated in the United States, Italy and Spain and spanned both the acute and convalescent phases of COVID-19. The material from the prospective study consisted of cDNA or gDNA derived from T cells, B-cell-depleted T cells, or PBMCs. The dataset comprised deeply sampled blood TCRbeta repertoires from subjects exposed to, actively infected with, or recovered from COVID-19. The repertoires were made available in a free public database intended to serve as a resource for research on the immune response to SARS-CoV-2. The samples were drawn from two sources: the first 160 participants of the ongoing ImmuneRACE study, and 950 to 1,500 subjects contributed by 6 global collaborators. The sample metadata nearly always contained a de-identified subject ID, COVID-19 status, age in years and sex. Where HLA class I and class II types were available, the types were taken from metadata supplied by the sample provider, not from assay-based typing.

Here is what the overall study found, with its caveats: Clinical and demographic metadata were provided uncurated, with the amount varying by source and participant.

The sequenced material came from peripheral blood. The sequence came from a man aged 18 to 30 with COVID-19, enrolled during active disease.

The CDR3 region has the sequence CASSLVTGTSGRGEQYF. DNA sequence: TGTGCCAGCAGCTTAGTCACGGGGACTAGCGGGAGAGGCGAGCAGTACTTC. The chain is assembled from TRBV7-9 and TRBJ2-7; TRBD2 lines up with 14 middle nucleotides. From the germline V gene (reference sequence), CDR1 is SEHNR and CDR2 is FQNEAQ. The CDR3 covers 17 residues, taking in both the cysteine and the phenylalanine. Solely the CDR3 DNA is kept, with 51 bases framed from the first base. The germline V end is reduced by 1 base and the J end by 6 bases; junction bases left unmatched: 8.